A selection of T cell receptor beta chains follows, all from one sample in a study of blood T cell repertoires in COVID-19. Clones were read by immunoSEQ multiplex PCR, and TCRdb kept only the in-frame ones, dropping some. The data hold about 370,000 clones, with about nine tenths observed a single time. Sequencing was performed on PBMCs or T cells enriched from blood (not recorded which). The receptors were sampled from a woman aged 25 to 39 who had recovered from COVID-19. Both conserved end residues are part of each CDR3. Each record gives: J gene, V gene, D gene, clone size, CDR3 DNA, CDR3 protein. D genes are given only for firm matches. Only part of the rows carry a size: once, few, many, or a class if the clone is expanded.

J: TRBJ2-1; V: TRBV28; D: TRBD2; size: .; DNA: TGTGCCAGCAGTTTATCGCCAGCGGGAGTTTTCCACAATGAGCAGTTCTTC; CDR3: CASSLSPAGVFHNEQFF
J: TRBJ2-7; V: TRBV7-9; D: TRBD2; size: once; DNA: TGTGCCAGCAGCTCAGTGGGACTAGCGGGGCCTTCCTACGAGCAGTACTTC; CDR3: CASSSVGLAGPSYEQYF
J: TRBJ2-1; V: TRBV11-2; D: .; size: once; DNA: TGTGCCAGCAGCTTAGATCGGTACAATGAGCAGTTCTTC; CDR3: CASSLDRYNEQFF
J: TRBJ2-2; V: TRBV28; D: TRBD2; size: .; DNA: TGTGCCAGCAGTCTAGGACTAGCCTCGAACACCGGGGAGCTGTTTTTT; CDR3: CASSLGLASNTGELFF
J: TRBJ2-7; V: TRBV28; D: .; size: .; DNA: TGTGCCAGCAGTTTCGGTGTCAGGGACTACGAGCAGTACTTC; CDR3: CASSFGVRDYEQYF
J: TRBJ1-6; V: TRBV4-1; D: .; size: .; DNA: TGCGCCAGCAGCCAAGATACCGGTGGTTCACCCCTCCACTTT; CDR3: CASSQDTGGSPLHF
J: TRBJ2-6; V: TRBV1; D: .; size: .; DNA: TGCACCAGCAGCCCAGACAGGGCTGGGGCCAACGTCCTGACTTTC; CDR3: CTSSPDRAGANVLTF
J: TRBJ1-4; V: TRBV30; D: .; size: few; DNA: TGTGCCTGGAGCCCCGGCAGGAATGAAAAACTGTTTTTT; CDR3: CAWSPGRNEKLFF
J: TRBJ2-7; V: TRBV11-2; D: .; size: .; DNA: TGTGCCAGCAGCTGGGGGGTTTACGAGCAGTACTTC; CDR3: CASSWGVYEQYF
J: TRBJ2-7; V: TRBV30; D: .; size: .; DNA: TGTGCCTGGAGCGACAGCTACGAGCAGTACTTC; CDR3: CAWSDSYEQYF
J: TRBJ1-1; V: TRBV7-9; D: .; size: .; DNA: TGTGCCAGCAGCTTAGGTGATGGGCAAGCTTTCTTT; CDR3: CASSLGDGQAFF
J: TRBJ2-2; V: TRBV7-9; D: TRBD1; size: .; DNA: TGTGCCAGCAGCCGGGGACAGGGAGGGACCGGGGAGCTGTTTTTT; CDR3: CASSRGQGGTGELFF
J: TRBJ1-1; V: TRBV7-3; D: TRBD1; size: .; DNA: TGTGCCAGCAGCACAACAGGGGATGGGAACACTGAAGCTTTCTTT; CDR3: CASSTTGDGNTEAFF
J: TRBJ2-7; V: TRBV6-1; D: .; size: .; DNA: TGTGCCAGCAGTGAAGGTATGACGGCTAGCTCCTACGAGCAGTACTTC; CDR3: CASSEGMTASSYEQYF
J: TRBJ2-5; V: TRBV5-6; D: .; size: .; DNA: TGTGCCAGCAGCCGGGGTGCCCGGTTGCGAGAGACCCAGTACTTC; CDR3: CASSRGARLRETQYF
J: TRBJ1-3; V: TRBV5-8; D: .; size: once; DNA: TGTGCCAGCAGCTTGGCTCGGTTCTCTGGAAACACCATATATTTT; CDR3: CASSLARFSGNTIYF
J: TRBJ2-5; V: TRBV5-6; D: .; size: .; DNA: TGTGCCAGCAGCCCGGGAGTACGGGAGACCCAGTACTTC; CDR3: CASSPGVRETQYF
J: TRBJ2-6; V: TRBV5-6; D: .; size: .; DNA: TGTGCCAGCAGCTTGAAGAGGAGCCGCTCCAACGTCCTGACTTTC; CDR3: CASSLKRSRSNVLTF
J: TRBJ1-2; V: TRBV28; D: .; size: few; DNA: TGTGCCAGCAGTAAAAGACGAGGTGGCTACACCTTC; CDR3: CASSKRRGGYTF
J: TRBJ1-1; V: TRBV5-1; D: .; size: .; DNA: TGCGCCAGCAGCTTGGGGGCGAACACTGAAGCTTTCTTT; CDR3: CASSLGANTEAFF
J: TRBJ1-2; V: TRBV6-5; D: .; size: .; DNA: TGTGCCAGCACTAACGGGTATGGCTACACCTTC; CDR3: CASTNGYGYTF
J: TRBJ1-3; V: TRBV5-1; D: .; size: .; DNA: TGCGCCTCAGGTGGTGGCCTCCCTGGAAACACCATATATTTT; CDR3: CASGGGLPGNTIYF
J: TRBJ2-1; V: TRBV5-8; D: TRBD2; size: once; DNA: TGTGCCAGCAGCTTGGGACAGCTAGGACTAGCGGAGTACAATGAGCAGTTCTTC; CDR3: CASSLGQLGLAEYNEQFF
J: TRBJ2-7; V: TRBV13; D: .; size: .; DNA: TGTGCCAGCAGCGCGTGGCAGGAAGGCTCCTACGAGCAGTACTTC; CDR3: CASSAWQEGSYEQYF
J: TRBJ2-7; V: TRBV5-1; D: .; size: .; DNA: TGCGCCAGCAGCCCGGACACAACCCCCGGTAAGCAGTACTTC; CDR3: CASSPDTTPGKQYF
J: TRBJ1-6; V: TRBV27; D: TRBD1; size: .; DNA: TGTGCCAGCAGACCTTTCCCGGGACAGGGTTTTCGAGCGTCACCCCTCCACTTT; CDR3: CASRPFPGQGFRASPLHF